Below, 21 T cell receptor beta chains from the same sample are listed, as sequenced in a study of PD-1 blockade in classical Hodgkin lymphoma. The data were produced by immunoSEQ multiplex PCR, yet TCRdb's version contains in-frame clones alone and is incomplete. The sample holds under 110,000 clones; around 88% are singletons and the top ten take more than 6.5%. Each patient relapsed following autologous stem cell transplantation, and prior brentuximab vedotin exposure differed. Sequenced here: peripheral blood mononuclear cells (PBMCs), sampled before the second cycle of nivolumab. The receptors shown here come from a human donor with classical Hodgkin lymphoma.

The chain joins TRBV11-2 to TRBJ2-1; tentative D call: TRBD1 (5 bases). This CDR3 comprises 16 residues. V lost 9 bases and J 8 bases, leaving 26 bases between the germline ends. Germline CDR1 and CDR2: SGHAT and FQNNGV. The CDR3 is CASLRSYGAELDEQFF. In nucleotides, the CDR3 is TGTGCCAGTCTGCGTAGTTATGGGGCTGAGTTGGATGAGCAGTTCTTC.

The rearrangement uses TRBV7-9 and TRBJ2-2, with D maybe TRBD2 (5 bases). Trimming cost V 1 base and J 4 bases, with 10 bases left between them. The CDR3 consists of 15 residues. Germline V lookup: CDR1 SEHNR, CDR2 FQNEAQ (reference sequence). This CDR3 reads CASSLVGLSTGELFF. Here the CDR3 DNA reads TGTGCCAGCAGCTTAGTCGGACTCAGCACCGGGGAGCTGTTTTTT.

This clone has a single count. J is TRBJ2-3 and V is TRBV6-1; 12 positions match TRBD2. CDR3 length: 16 amino acids. The germline V gene has CDR1 MNHNS and CDR2 SASEGT. With V trimmed by 3 bases and J by 4 bases, 5 bases remained unmatched. The CDR3 DNA sequence: TGTGCCAGCAGTGACGGGACTAGCGGGTTATCAGATACGCAGTATTTT. Residues: CASSDGTSGLSDTQYF.

CDR3 in DNA: TGTGCCAGCAGCTTACTGGGACAGCTGAGCTACGAGCAGTACTTC. It is translated as CASSLLGQLSYEQYF. The gene calls are TRBV7-9 and TRBJ2-7; 7 positions agree with TRBD1. Trimming took 2 bases from V and 3 from J; bases not matched to a gene: 7. Germline loops: CDR1 SEHNR, CDR2 FQNEAQ (reference sequence). CDR3 length: 15 amino acids.

The J gene is TRBJ2-1, the V gene TRBV28; D is unclear. This CDR3 is 17 amino acids long. Per germline, CDR1 MDHEN and CDR2 SYDVKM. Trimming took 5 bases from V and 1 from J, leaving 18 bases between them. Written as DNA, the CDR3 is TGTGCCAGCAGTCTATACCTCCTCGCGTCGTCCTACAATGAGCAGTTCTTC. Amino acids: CASSLYLLASSYNEQFF.

The rearrangement joins TRBV21-1 to TRBJ2-3; TRBD1, the D gene given by the table, was not confirmed from the DNA. TRBV21-1 is flagged as a pseudogene. The CDR3 is made up of 14 amino acids. Written as DNA, the CDR3 is TGTGCCAGCAGCACCCCGTGGGGCGCAGATACGCAGTATTTT. It encodes CASSTPWGADTQYF.

The chain recombines TRBV7-6 with TRBJ1-1; no reliable D call. This CDR3 is 13 amino acids long. Germline CDR1 SGHVS, CDR2 FNYEAQ. V gave up 2 bases and J gave up 7 bases, with 11 bases separating them. CDR3: CASSLRVELEAFF. In DNA form, the CDR3 reads TGTGCCAGCAGCTTACGTGTAGAGCTTGAAGCTTTCTTT.

V usage is TRBV4-1 and J usage is TRBJ1-1; D gene ambiguous. Trimming pared 0 bases from V and 11 bases from J, leaving 10 bases between. Germline V gene sequence: CDR1 MGHRA, CDR2 YSYEKL. The CDR3 is made up of 12 amino acids. The CDR3 loop is CASSQDGRVAFF. For the CDR3, the DNA is TGCGCCAGCAGCCAAGATGGGAGGGTTGCTTTCTTT.

V gene TRBV9 combines with J gene TRBJ2-2, with D perhaps matching TRBD2 (5 bases). The CDR3 is made up of 15 amino acids. Per the germline V gene, CDR1 is SGDLS and CDR2 is YYNGEE. Between the trimmed V and J ends, which lost 4 bases and 1 base, there was a span of 11 bases. CDR3: CASSRSGKNTGELFF. The CDR3 coding sequence is TGTGCCAGCAGCCGGTCGGGGAAGAACACCGGGGAGCTGTTTTTT. Variable domain in full (rest from reference TRBV9 and TRBJ2-2): DSGVTQTPKHLITATGQRVTLRCSPRSGDLSVYWYQQSLDQGLQFLIQYYNGEERAKGNILERFSAQQFPDLHSELNLSSLELGDSALYFCASSRSGKNTGELFFGEGSRLTVL.

This sequence joins TRBV6-6 and TRBJ2-3, with D possibly being TRBD1 (5 bases). Germline V gives CDR1 MNHNY, CDR2 SVGAGI (reference sequence). The V end lost 2 bases, the J end lost 2 bases, and 11 bases lay between the germline ends. This CDR3 has 15 amino acids. The CDR3 coding sequence is TGTGCCAGCAGTTACCAGGGTATACACACAGATACGCAGTATTTT. Translation gives CASSYQGIHTDTQYF.

In this sample, this clone turned up once. Here the CDR3 DNA reads TGTGCCAGCTCACCAGCAGGGGGTTCGGGAAAACTGTTTTTT. Amino acid sequence: CASSPAGGSGKLFF. The rearrangement uses TRBV18 and TRBJ1-4, with 7 bases lining up with TRBD1. CDR1 is KGHSH, CDR2 LQKENI, per germline. The CDR3 runs to 14 residues. The ends lost 2 bases at V and 10 bases at J; junction bases unmatched: 7.

The rearrangement uses TRBV7-6 and TRBJ2-7, with 9 bases matching TRBD1. The CDR3 has 17 amino acids. Germline assignment: CDR1 SGHVS and CDR2 FNYEAQ. The V gene end was trimmed by 2 bases and the J gene end by 7 bases; junction bases not matched to a gene: 15. For the CDR3, the DNA is TGTGCCAGCAGCTTATGGGGACAGGGTGTCGTCTCGGAGGAGCAGTACTTC. Encoded protein: CASSLWGQGVVSEEQYF.

V usage is TRBV10-1 and J usage is TRBJ2-1; perhaps TRBD2 as D (5 bases). The V gene's germline CDR1 is WNHNN and CDR2 SYGVQD (reference sequence). Trimming took 5 bases from V and 13 from J, leaving 15 bases between them. The CDR3 is 12 amino acids. CDR3 DNA sequence: TGCGCCAGCAGTTTAACCGGGATTCCACAGTTCTTC. This codes for CASSLTGIPQFF.

The CDR3 nucleotides read TGTGCCAGCAGTTACTCTTACCGGGGCTCCTACAATGAGCAGTTCTTC. Residues: CASSYSYRGSYNEQFF. The chain couples TRBV6-5 to TRBJ2-1; D is possibly TRBD2 (5 bases). The CDR3 loop spans 16 amino acids. Between the trimmed V and J ends, which lost 0 bases and 0 bases, there was a span of 9 bases. The V gene's germline CDR1 is MNHEY and CDR2 SVGAGI.

This chain links TRBV4-3 with TRBJ2-7, with 9 positions matching TRBD1. V was pared by 4 bases and J by 5 bases, with 6 bases of the junction left unmatched. The CDR3 contains 14 residues. The germline gives CDR1 LGHNA, CDR2 YSLEER. CDR3: CASSPGQGINEQYF. CDR3 bases: TGCGCCAGCAGCCCGGGACAGGGCATCAACGAGCAGTACTTC.

The genes are TRBV9 and TRBJ2-7; D unclear. V shed 1 base and J shed 5 bases, with 7 bases lying between them. CDR1 and CDR2 (germline): SGDLS, YYNGEE. The CDR3 is 12 amino acids. CDR3 nucleotide sequence: TGTGCCAGCAGCGTAAGCAGAAACGAGCAGTACTTC. It translates to CASSVSRNEQYF. The whole variable domain, filled in from reference TRBV9 and TRBJ2-7, reads DSGVTQTPKHLITATGQRVTLRCSPRSGDLSVYWYQQSLDQGLQFLIQYYNGEERAKGNILERFSAQQFPDLHSELNLSSLELGDSALYFCASSVSRNEQYFGPGTRLTVT.

The gene calls are TRBV30 and TRBJ1-1; 8 bases are a match to TRBD1. Germline assignment: CDR1 GTSNPN and CDR2 SVGIG (reference sequence). This CDR3 spans 18 amino acids. V shed 0 bases, J shed 7 bases, and the junction held 19 bases outside the gene matches. Here the CDR3 reads CAWSVRGRGLGVVGEAFF. Here the CDR3 DNA reads TGTGCCTGGAGTGTACGGGGCAGGGGGCTAGGAGTGGTGGGTGAAGCTTTCTTT.

The CDR3 loop is CATNQGDYGYTF. CDR3 bases: TGTGCCACCAACCAGGGGGACTATGGCTACACCTTC. The rearrangement uses TRBV19 and TRBJ1-2; 7 nucleotides agree with TRBD1. Germline loops: CDR1 LNHDA, CDR2 SQIVND (reference sequence). V was clipped by 10 bases and J by 3 bases; unmatched bases: 5. The CDR3 has 12 residues.

This sequence joins TRBV7-9 and TRBJ1-5, with D perhaps TRBD1 (5 bases). This CDR3 is 15 amino acids long. Trimming stripped 3 bases from V and 0 bases from J, with 9 bases between. The germline gives CDR1 SEHNR, CDR2 FQNEAQ (reference sequence). Here the CDR3 reads CASSFSGTSNQPQHF. DNA for the CDR3: TGTGCCAGCAGCTTTAGTGGGACTAGCAATCAGCCCCAGCATTTT.

The chain is built from TRBV2 and TRBJ2-3; TRBD2 matches 8 bases. The germline CDR1 and CDR2 sequences are SNHLY and FYNNEI. V trimming: 6 bases; J trimming: 1 base; junction bases outside the gene matches: 6. The CDR3 consists of 15 residues. The CDR3 DNA reads as TGTGCCAGCAGGGGGCGGGGGGCACGCACAGATACGCAGTATTTT. As protein: CASRGRGARTDTQYF.

This sequence joins TRBV10-3 and TRBJ1-3; tentative D call: TRBD1 (6 bases). Per germline, CDR1 ENHRY and CDR2 SYGVKD. The CDR3 consists of 16 residues. Trimming stripped 6 bases from V and 0 bases from J, with 15 bases between. The CDR3 spells CAIRGLGAHSGNTIYF. CDR3 nucleotide sequence: TGTGCCATCAGGGGCCTGGGGGCCCACTCTGGAAACACCATATATTTT.